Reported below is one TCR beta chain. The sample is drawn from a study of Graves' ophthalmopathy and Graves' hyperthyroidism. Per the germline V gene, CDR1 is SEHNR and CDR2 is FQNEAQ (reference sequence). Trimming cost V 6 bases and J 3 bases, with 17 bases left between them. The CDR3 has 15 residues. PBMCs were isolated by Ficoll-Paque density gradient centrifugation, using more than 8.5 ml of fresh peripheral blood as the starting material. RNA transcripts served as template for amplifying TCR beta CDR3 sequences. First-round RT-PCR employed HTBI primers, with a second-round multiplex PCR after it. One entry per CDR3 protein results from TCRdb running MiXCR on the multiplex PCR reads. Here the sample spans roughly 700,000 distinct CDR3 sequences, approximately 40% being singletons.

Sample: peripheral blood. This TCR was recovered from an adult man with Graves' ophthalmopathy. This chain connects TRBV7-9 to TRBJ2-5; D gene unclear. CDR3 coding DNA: TGTGCCAGCAGTGACGGACCTGCCACCGAAGAGACCCAGTACTTC. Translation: CASSDGPATEETQYF.